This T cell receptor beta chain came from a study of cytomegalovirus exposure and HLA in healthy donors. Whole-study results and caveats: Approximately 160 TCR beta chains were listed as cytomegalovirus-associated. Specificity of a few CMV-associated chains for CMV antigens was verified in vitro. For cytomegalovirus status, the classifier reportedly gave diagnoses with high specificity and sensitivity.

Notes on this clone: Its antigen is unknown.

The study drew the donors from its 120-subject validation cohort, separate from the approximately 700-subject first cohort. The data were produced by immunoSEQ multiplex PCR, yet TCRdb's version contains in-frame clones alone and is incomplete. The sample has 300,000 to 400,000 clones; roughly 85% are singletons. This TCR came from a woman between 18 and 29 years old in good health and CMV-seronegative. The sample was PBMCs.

CDR3 DNA: TGTGCCAGCTCACCATTGAGTCAGGGCTACAATGAGCAGTTCTTC. This encodes CASSPLSQGYNEQFF. The V call is TRBV18, the J call TRBJ2-1; perhaps TRBD1 as D (5 bases). CDR1 is KGHSH and CDR2 is LQKENI in the germline V gene. This CDR3 spans 15 amino acids. The V end lost 2 bases, the J end lost 3 bases, and 11 bases lay between the germline ends.